This T cell receptor beta chain was identified during a study of identical twins. The CDR3 extends over 16 amino acids. V gave up 3 bases and J gave up 11 bases; unmatched junction bases: 19. The germline V gene has CDR1 DFQATT and CDR2 SNEGSKA (reference sequence). Each donor (without exception) was a healthy Caucasian. As concerns this clonotype: Its antigen is undetermined.

TCRdb reprocessed the 5' RACE reads with MiXCR, giving one entry per CDR3 protein. The sample lists 1.5 million to 2 million distinct CDR3 sequences; less than 35% were seen once. Findings and caveats of the study: Findings came from cross-sectional statistics, without long-term follow-up of donors.

The rearrangement links TRBV20-1 to TRBJ2-5; 9 bases agree with TRBD2. Sequences were obtained from cord blood. This clonotype was sampled from a newborn girl in good health. The CDR3 region has the DNA TGCAGTGCTAGTATATCGGGTAGCGGGAGACTGAATGAGCAGTACTTC. This gives the protein CSASISGSGRLNEQYF.